The T cell receptor beta chain described here comes from a study of regulatory T cells in long-lasting Graves disease (dated by TCRdb to about 2021). Regarding the complete study: Patients with newly diagnosed Graves' disease had been on antithyroid drugs for under 3 months. Persistent Graves' disease patients were compared with newly diagnosed Graves' disease patients by peripheral blood TCR sequencing and RNA sequencing. The study was conducted in China and was registered as a clinical trial. A total of some 33 samples were covered by TCR sequencing, comprising approximately 13 persistent and around 20 newly diagnosed Graves' disease patients. General conclusions and limits of the study: Compared with newly diagnosed patients, patients with persistent Graves' disease had lower TCR Shannon entropy and fewer highly expanded clones, which suggests clonal expansion. Persistent disease showed preferential use of TRBV28, TRBJ1-2 and TRBJ2-5, whereas newly diagnosed disease favored TRBV20-1 and TRBJ2-1. Persistent patients shared more public clonotypes among themselves (2,741) than newly diagnosed patients did (about 970). Only peripheral blood was studied, because thyroid tissue, the primary lesion, was inaccessible. The small sample size was acknowledged by the authors as a limitation that may reduce accuracy. Sequencing and analysis were restricted to the TCR beta chain.

The time point label of this sample denotes: newly diagnosed GD, antithyroid drugs for less than 3 months. For both TCR sequencing and RNA sequencing, RNA was extracted from PBMCs in TRIzol. The diagnosis of Graves' disease followed American Thyroid Association guidelines. Patients for the study were recruited at an endocrinology department in Xi'an, China. Each patient gave approximately 9 milliliters of peripheral blood, collected in an EDTA anticoagulant tube. Ficoll Paque Plus density gradient separation was used to isolate PBMCs, and no additional T cell sorting was done. An Agilent 2100 Bioanalyzer and agarose gel were used to check RNA quality, while a NanoDrop 2000 measured RNA concentration. Regarding this clonotype: Its recognized antigen is unknown. One base away there is no much larger clone; base qualities are not given.

Libraries were built with multiplex PCR. Reads for this sample came from an Illumina HiSeq 4000. iRepertoire HTBI primers and Arm-PCR amplification of CDR3 regions were used to construct TCR beta libraries. PCR products were gel purified before sequencing. The authors' analysis ran thus. Across samples, 60 to 75 TRBV and 13 to 15 TRBJ segments were identified and used for gene usage analysis of CDR3 amino acid clonotypes. COPE and FqMerger were used to merge filtered high-quality paired reads into contigs. BLAST was used to align contigs to IMGT TRBV, TRBD and TRBJ reference genes, and CDR3 was defined according to IMGT. Any clonotype with a frequency above 0.1% was counted as a highly expanded clone. Shannon entropy served as the measure of repertoire diversity, while the Gini coefficient captured V-J evenness. A clonotype was considered public if more than one individual shared it. In-frame beta chains were kept once TCRdb had trimmed the public reads at Q25 with fastp and called clones with MiXCR. For every CDR3 protein sequence, its rows merge into one entry that carries the most common genes and DNA. It is TCRdb's table, rather than the study itself, that gives the V and J calls and clone size. Counted in this sample were some 490,000 distinct CDR3 sequences; about 12% of them appeared once. About 8.9% of the sample goes to the ten largest clones.

Based on the germline V gene, the CDR1 and CDR2 sequences are SGDLS and YYNGEE. V is cut by 4 bases and J by 4 bases, and the space between the germline ends is 18 bases. Including the terminal cysteine and phenylalanine, the CDR3 comprises 16 residues. The DNA shown is the 48-base CDR3, in frame from base 1. The same data also contributed to another study, on T cells in Graves' hyperthyroidism and ophthalmopathy. The second study also describes: Stable Graves' hyperthyroidism was defined as no progression to ophthalmopathy during 18 months of follow-up. Hyperthyroidism patients were aged 18 to 65 years and newly diagnosed, with disease duration of less than 2 months. The study excluded patients with uncontrolled infections, other autoimmune diseases, pregnancy or lactation. Diagnoses relied on clinical symptoms, serum thyroxine and TRAb, thyroid ultrasound and orbital computed tomography. The TCR CDR3 was subjected to a first round of RT-PCR using the HTBI primer set and the Qiagen OneStep RT-PCR kit. Most expanded thyroid clonotypes (frequency above 0.001) were also found in blood, which suggests that blood repertoires may mirror thyroid immune responses. A 13 V-J signature model separated ophthalmopathy from stable hyperthyroidism, with roughly 88% sensitivity and 81.08% specificity in cross-validation and 80%/75% in testing. In validation, progression to ophthalmopathy was predicted by the model with 55% to 71% sensitivity and under 85% specificity, a median of roughly six months before onset. To identify distinguishing TCR V-J signatures, a discovery cohort of about 95 patients was used, comprising 43 with Graves' ophthalmopathy and under 60 with stable Graves' hyperthyroidism. Prospective prediction of ophthalmopathy was tested in an independent validation cohort consisting of 18 hyperthyroidism patients and more than 15 patients who later progressed to ophthalmopathy. The 75 to 100 discovery patients were randomly divided into training and test sets at a 7:3 ratio. In more than 5 Graves' hyperthyroidism patients, the study also compared T-cell repertoires from thyroid tissue with T-cell repertoires from blood. Following sampling, methimazole starting at 30 mg daily was given to hyperthyroidism patients, and high-dose intravenous methylprednisolone was given to ophthalmopathy patients. Libraries were constructed in a second round of multiplex PCR, after which size selection and purification were performed. Paired-end sequencing of the libraries was performed with 100 bp reads on an Illumina HiSeq2000. SOAPnuke was used to process the raw data, with reads discarded if the reads contained adapters or uncalled bases, had a mean Phred below 15, or lacked an exact constant-primer or identifier match. High-quality paired reads were merged with COPE v1.2.5, and unique nucleotide sequences were defined as clonotypes. Clonotypes were aligned to IMGT TRBV, TRBD and TRBJ reference segments using MiTCR v1.1. Analysis was restricted to V-J combinations with a frequency above 0.0001, which covered roughly 99% of repertoires. The TCS score was defined as the ratio of F50 (clonal expansion) to E x V (chaos), calculated using BLOSUM62-based TCRdist between CDR3 peptides within each V-J. Welch's t-statistics and random forest reduced several hundred V-J features to about 12, which were used in a naive Bayes classifier (R e1071). No statistical method was used to fix the sample size in advance, and group allocation was not hidden from the investigators. TCR Vbeta CDR3 sequencing of 120 to 150 peripheral blood samples (roughly 43 ophthalmopathy, 75 hyperthyroidism and some 17 progressor patients) is reported in the paper.

The sequencing here drew on peripheral blood mononuclear cells (PBMCs), taken at new diagnosis, from a patient treated with antithyroid drugs. This sequence was found in a woman aged 25 to 39 with Graves disease. Donor details come from another sample of the same person, matched by shared clones. The rearrangement joined TRBV9 to TRBJ1-3; TRBD1 might be the D gene, on 6 matching bases. The CDR3 region: CASSRPGGRAGNTIYF. The nucleotide sequence is TGTGCCAGCAGCCGACCGGGGGGCAGGGCGGGAAACACCATATATTTT.